This T cell receptor (beta chain) was captured in a study of blood T cell repertoires in COVID-19. Donors in Cohort 3 who had recovered were those with two negative PCRs, healthcare professional clearance, or resolution of their symptoms. The repertoire was sequenced with immunoSEQ multiplex PCR; TCRdb's copy has only in-frame clones and lacks some. The sample consists of around 300,000 clones, 75% to 90% of them appearing once. Sequencing was performed on PBMCs or T cells enriched from blood (not recorded which). The clonotype originates from a man aged 30 to 39 who had recovered from COVID-19.

The CDR3 here is CAIRGNTGELFF. CDR3 in DNA: TGTGCCATCCGGGGAAACACCGGGGAGCTGTTTTTT. The V and J genes are TRBV10-3 and TRBJ2-2, with TRBD2 as a possible D gene (5 bases). The length of the CDR3 is 12 residues. Per germline, CDR1 ENHRY and CDR2 SYGVKD. V gave up 8 bases and J gave up 2 bases, with 6 bases separating them.